Presented here are 12 T cell receptor beta chains from one specimen sequenced in a study of blood T cell repertoires in COVID-19. Assay: immunoSEQ multiplex PCR; the TCRdb copy retains only in-frame clones and omits some. The data show roughly 200,000 clones, 65% to 80% seen once. Sequencing was carried out using peripheral blood. These receptors were obtained from a man aged 50 or older who had recovered from COVID-19.

The rearrangement uses TRBV5-1 and TRBJ1-1, with 8 bases aligning to TRBD1. Germline CDR1 reads SGHRS; CDR2 reads YFSETQ. After removal of 4 bases from V and 3 bases from J, the junction contained 5 bases not matched to a gene. The CDR3 is 14 amino acids. The CDR3 is CASSNIQGDTEAFF. In DNA, the CDR3 is TGCGCCAGCAGCAACATACAGGGGGACACTGAAGCTTTCTTT.

This chain joins TRBV18 and TRBJ1-2; D is uncertain. Germline values: CDR1 KGHSH, CDR2 LQKENI. The CDR3 is 13 residues long. Trimming pared 4 bases from V and 8 bases from J, leaving 14 bases between. Written as DNA, the CDR3 is TGTGCCAGCTCACTGTCAGGTTATGGGGGCTACACCTTC. It is translated as CASSLSGYGGYTF.

Only a few counts were recorded for this clone. The chain links TRBV7-9 to TRBJ2-7, with 8 bases lining up with TRBD1. Per germline, CDR1 SEHNR and CDR2 FQNEAQ (reference sequence). This CDR3 comprises 14 residues. The V segment lost 5 bases and the J segment 6 bases; nucleotides outside the gene matches: 9. The CDR3 loop reads CASSAGQGISEQYF. The CDR3 DNA is TGTGCCAGCAGCGCCGGACAGGGAATTTCCGAGCAGTACTTC. The whole variable domain, remainder taken from reference TRBV7-9 and TRBJ2-7, is DTGVSQNPRHKITKRGQNVTFRCDPISEHNRLYWYRQTLGQGPEFLTYFQNEAQLEKSRLLSDRFSAERPKGSFSTLEIQRTEQGDSAMYLCASSAGQGISEQYFGPGTRLTVT.

The chain is built from TRBV6-5 and TRBJ2-2; no clear D. This CDR3 region has 13 residues. V was shortened by 4 bases and J by 5 bases, with 8 bases between the two germline ends. The germline gives CDR1 MNHEY, CDR2 SVGAGI. The CDR3 DNA reads as TGTGCCAGCAGTTTAAAGGAGACCGGGGAGCTGTTTTTT. This translates into CASSLKETGELFF.

The V call is TRBV28, the J call TRBJ2-1; the D is unclear. V lost 4 bases and J lost 8, with 6 bases in between. Germline CDR1 reads MDHEN; CDR2 reads SYDVKM. The CDR3 loop spans 11 amino acids. CDR3 coding DNA: TGTGCCAGCAGTTCGTTTGATGAGCAGTTCTTC. Translating it yields CASSSFDEQFF.

The genes are TRBV20-1 and TRBJ2-1; 7 bases fit TRBD2. This CDR3 contains 15 residues. Germline V gene lookup returns CDR1 DFQATT and CDR2 SNEGSKA (reference sequence). V gave up 3 bases and J gave up 8 bases; unmatched junction bases: 13. CDR3 amino acids: CSASDRREIGDEQFF. CDR3 in DNA: TGCAGTGCTAGTGATCGGCGGGAGATAGGAGATGAGCAGTTCTTC.

The rearrangement links TRBV5-5 to TRBJ1-2, with 8 positions matching TRBD1. The V gene end was trimmed by 0 bases and the J gene end by 2 bases; junction bases not matched to a gene: 15. Germline V gene sequence: CDR1 SGHKS, CDR2 YYEKEE (reference sequence). There are 19 residues in the CDR3. The CDR3 coding sequence is TGTGCCAGCAGCTTGGAGGCTTGGGCAGGGGGCGTAATGAACTATGGCTACACCTTC. Protein sequence: CASSLEAWAGGVMNYGYTF.

The gene calls are TRBV7-8 and TRBJ1-1; TRBD1 might be the D (5 bases). V lost 5 bases and J 4 bases, leaving 26 bases between the germline ends. Germline assignment: CDR1 SGHVS and CDR2 FQNEAQ. CDR3 length: 18 residues. This CDR3 is CASSPQVISIGGLTEAFF. DNA of the CDR3: TGTGCCAGCAGCCCCCAGGTAATATCCATCGGGGGACTCACTGAAGCTTTCTTT. Filled out from reference TRBV7-8 and TRBJ1-1, the complete variable domain reads GAGVSQSPRYKVAKRGQDVALRCDPISGHVSLFWYQQALGQGPEFLTYFQNEAQLDKSGLPSDRFFAERPEGSVSTLKIQRTQQEDSAVYLCASSPQVISIGGLTEAFFGQGTRLTVV.

The CDR3 loop reads CASSSRLAGGPKGSYNEQFF. CDR3 nucleotide sequence: TGTGCCAGCAGCTCCCGACTAGCGGGAGGGCCTAAAGGATCCTACAATGAGCAGTTCTTC. The gene calls are TRBV5-4 and TRBJ2-1; 14 positions match TRBD2. Germline CDR1 and CDR2: SGHNT and YYREEE (reference sequence). The CDR3 is made up of 20 amino acids. V shed 3 bases, J shed 1 base, and the junction held 12 bases outside the gene matches.

V is TRBV11-1 and J is TRBJ2-3, with TRBD1 identical over 10 bases. V lost 5 bases to trimming and J lost 3 bases; unmatched junction nucleotides: 2. The CDR3 totals 14 residues. The V gene's germline CDR1 is SGHAT and CDR2 FQDESV (reference sequence). DNA of the CDR3: TGTGCCAGCAGCCGGGACAGGGGTACAGATACGCAGTATTTT. It encodes CASSRDRGTDTQYF.

The chain links TRBV19 to TRBJ1-2; D perhaps matches TRBD1 (6 bases). The V gene's germline CDR1 is LNHDA and CDR2 SQIVND (reference sequence). The CDR3 consists of 14 residues. V was clipped by 3 bases and J by 1 base, with 9 bases between them. In DNA, the CDR3 is TGTGCCAGTAGTATTGGACAGAGTAACTATGGCTACACCTTC. It encodes CASSIGQSNYGYTF.

The rearrangement uses TRBV19 and TRBJ1-5, with D possibly being TRBD1 (6 bases). This CDR3 is built from 15 residues. Between the trimmed V and J ends, which lost 6 bases and 0 bases, there was a span of 12 bases. Germline-derived CDR1 and CDR2 are LNHDA and SQIVND (reference sequence). The CDR3 bases are TGTGCCAGTAGAGAACCGGGACATAGCAATCAGCCCCAGCATTTT. It encodes CASREPGHSNQPQHF.